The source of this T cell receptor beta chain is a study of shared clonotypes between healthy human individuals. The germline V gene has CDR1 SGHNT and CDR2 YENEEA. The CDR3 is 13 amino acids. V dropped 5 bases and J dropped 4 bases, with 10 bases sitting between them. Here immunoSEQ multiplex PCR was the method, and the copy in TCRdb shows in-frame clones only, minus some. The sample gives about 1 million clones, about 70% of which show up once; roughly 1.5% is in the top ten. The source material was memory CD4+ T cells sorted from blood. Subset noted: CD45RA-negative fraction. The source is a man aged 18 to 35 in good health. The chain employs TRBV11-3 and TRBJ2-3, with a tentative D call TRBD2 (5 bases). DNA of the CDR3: TGTGCCAGCAGCCCTGCGGGTTCAGATACGCAGTATTTT. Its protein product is CASSPAGSDTQYF.